This entry concerns a single T cell receptor beta chain. This clonotype was recorded many times. The antigen it binds to is not known. Base quality data are lacking; no much larger clone is found one base away. Sequencer: Illumina HiSeq 2500. Quantitative 5'-RACE with molecular barcodes was used to prepare TCR beta libraries. On the study's bioinformatics: A new computational method, built on a probabilistic model of VDJ rearrangement, was used to identify disease-linked TCR variants. TCRdb cleaned the public reads at Q25 with fastp, built clones with MiXCR and kept in-frame beta chains. CDR3 protein sequences are deduplicated, and each keeps its most common genes and DNA. The V and J calls, along with clone size, are taken from TCRdb and not from the paper's own processing. This sample has fewer than 350,000 distinct CDR3 sequences in its table, and around 10% of those were observed once. The top ten clones comprise around 10% of the sample.

The sample originates from a study of CD8 T cells in ankylosing spondylitis (dated by TCRdb to 2016 to 2017). With respect to the entire study: T cell receptor beta repertoires were profiled in healthy donors and ankylosing spondylitis patients so that disease-linked TCR variants could be found. Peripheral blood was sampled, and synovial fluid was additionally collected from ankylosing spondylitis patients. In total, the full study cohort was made up of about 99 healthy donors and roughly 27 ankylosing spondylitis patients.

Here is what the overall study found, with its caveats: Blood from ankylosing spondylitis patients appeared to be characterized by a TCR beta motif made up of under ten highly homologous amino acid variants. Some TCR beta motif variants had previously been reported in synovial fluid and blood of reactive arthritis patients, which suggested common disease-initiation mechanisms. The disease-linked clones were reported to be significantly enriched in matched synovial fluid samples from ankylosing spondylitis patients. In peripheral blood, the disease-linked clones were found at relatively low frequencies and had a CD8+ phenotype.

This receptor was obtained from a female donor with ankylosing spondylitis or in good health (not recorded which). The sequenced sample consisted of blood, either unsorted or a sorted T cell fraction (not recorded which).

In nucleotide form, the sequence is TGTGCCAGCAGCCAAGTTGAGTATAATTCACCCCTCCACTTT. Its product reads: CASSQVEYNSPLHF. This receptor chain uses TRBV3-1 and TRBJ1-6; too little of a D gene remains to name it. V is shortened by 1 base, J by 4 bases, and the region joining them spans 5 bases. The CDR3 holds 14 amino acids from the cysteine to the phenylalanine. Of all the DNA, just the CDR3 is kept, 42 bases in frame from base 1. Based on the germline V gene (reference sequence), the CDR1 and CDR2 sequences are LGHDT and YNNKEL.